These T cell receptor beta chains were read from a single sample in a study of blood T cell repertoires in COVID-19. Some clones are missing from TCRdb's copy, which holds only in-frame ones; the method was immunoSEQ multiplex PCR. Altogether about 69,000 clones are present, roughly 80% being singletons, with the ten largest covering about 15%. The sequenced sample was peripheral blood. These receptors were obtained from a man in his fifties or sixties with acute or convalescent COVID-19. Each CDR3 is given with its conserved first and last residue. D genes are given only for firm matches. A clone size is listed for some rows: how often the clone was seen (once, few, many), or a class if it is expanded.

size,V,J,D,DNA,CDR3
NA,TRBV5-1,TRBJ2-3,NA,TGCGCCAGCAGCTTGGCCTCCGCGCTAGATACGCAGTATTTT,CASSLASALDTQYF
NA,TRBV7-9,TRBJ1-1,NA,TGTGCCAGCAGCCGAGGGAGGGCCAGGGGAAACACTGAAGCTTTCTTT,CASSRGRARGNTEAFF
NA,TRBV18,TRBJ1-2,TRBD1,TGTGCCAGCTCACCATCAGGGGGCTATAACTATGGCTACACCTTC,CASSPSGGYNYGYTF
NA,TRBV6-5,TRBJ2-7,TRBD2,TGTGCCAGCAGTCGGGTTAGCGGGGCTTCCTACGAGCAGTACTTC,CASSRVSGASYEQYF
NA,TRBV19,TRBJ2-3,TRBD1,TGTGCCAGTAGTATAGCCGGGACAGGGGTGGTGGATACGCAGTATTTT,CASSIAGTGVVDTQYF
NA,TRBV5-1,TRBJ1-6,TRBD1,TGCGCCAGCAGCTCCGGGACAGGGAACTCACCCCTCCACTTT,CASSSGTGNSPLHF
NA,TRBV7-9,TRBJ1-1,NA,TGTGCCAGCAGCTATCAGGGTAAGGTTGAAGCTTTCTTT,CASSYQGKVEAFF
many,TRBV13,TRBJ2-5,TRBD1,TGTGCCAGCAGCCACAGGGGTTCGAACCAAGAGACCCAGTACTTC,CASSHRGSNQETQYF
NA,TRBV15,TRBJ1-2,NA,TGTGCCACCAGCCGGGAGGCAGCCGATGGCTACACCTTC,CATSREAADGYTF
NA,TRBV21-1,TRBJ2-3,NA,TGTGCCAGCCCTAGCGGGGGGAGAGATACGCAGTATTTT,CASPSGGRDTQYF
NA,TRBV24-1,TRBJ2-6,NA,TGTGCCACCAGTGATTCCAGGGTCCGCTCTGGGGCCAACGTCCTGACTTTC,CATSDSRVRSGANVLTF
NA,TRBV13,TRBJ2-7,TRBD1,TGTGCCAGCAGTTTTAGACAGGGGACGTACGAGCAGTACTTC,CASSFRQGTYEQYF
NA,TRBV12-3/TRBV12-4,TRBJ2-7,TRBD1,TGTGCCACCGGGACAGGGGTTTTGTACGAGCAGTACTTC,CATGTGVLYEQYF
NA,TRBV5-8,TRBJ2-6,TRBD1,TGTGCCAGCAGCTTGGCCAGGCAGGGGGCTGCAGTCCTGACTTTC,CASSLARQGAAVLTF
once,TRBV4-2,TRBJ2-1,NA,TGTGCCAGCAGCCAAGGAGGGGGGGGGCTTCGAATCGACAATGAGCAGTTCTTC,CASSQGGGGLRIDNEQFF
NA,TRBV30,TRBJ1-6,NA,TGTGCCTGGAGAGCGTCTAGGACTTCCCCCCTCCACTTT,CAWRASRTSPLHF
NA,TRBV12-3/TRBV12-4,TRBJ2-3,TRBD2,TGTGCCAGCAGTTACCAGCGGGGGGAGGAGTATTTT,CASSYQRGEEYF
NA,TRBV10-3,TRBJ2-3,TRBD2,TGTGCCACGACTAGCGGGGGGGGCACAGATACGCAGTATTTT,CATTSGGGTDTQYF
NA,TRBV11-2,TRBJ2-3,TRBD2,TGTGCCAGCAGCTTAGAGCTAGCGGGGGGGCCGAGAGCAGATACGCAGTATTTT,CASSLELAGGPRADTQYF
NA,TRBV7-2,TRBJ2-7,NA,TGTGCCAGCAGCCTAGAGCAGGGAACCCATGAGCGACAGTACTTC,CASSLEQGTHERQYF
NA,TRBV15,TRBJ1-1,NA,TGTGCCACCAGCAGGACGGGGGTAGCAGTAACCACTGAAGCTTTCTTT,CATSRTGVAVTTEAFF
NA,TRBV25-1,TRBJ2-5,NA,TGTGCCAGCAGTTTCCGGGAGACCCAGTACTTC,CASSFRETQYF
NA,TRBV7-2,TRBJ2-2,TRBD2,TGTGCCAGCACCCCGGGGGGTAGCCCGGGCGGGGAGCTGTTTTTT,CASTPGGSPGGELFF
NA,TRBV5-6,TRBJ2-4,TRBD2,TGTGCCAGCAGCTTGATCGGGGAGGGGGCCAAAAACATTCAGTACTTC,CASSLIGEGAKNIQYF
NA,TRBV5-1,TRBJ2-2,NA,TGCGCCAGCAGCTTGAGGCAGGGCGACACCGGGGAGCTGTTTTTT,CASSLRQGDTGELFF
NA,TRBV5-8,TRBJ1-4,NA,TGTGCCAGCAGCTCACAGGGTTGGGAAAAACTGTTTTTT,CASSSQGWEKLFF
NA,TRBV5-6,TRBJ1-4,TRBD1,TGTGCCAGCAGCTTACTGACAGGGGGGTCAGCAACTAATGAAAAACTGTTTTTT,CASSLLTGGSATNEKLFF
NA,TRBV15,TRBJ1-2,NA,TGTGCCACCAGCAGCGATCTATTAGGGAGAGGCTACACCTTC,CATSSDLLGRGYTF
NA,TRBV19,TRBJ1-6,TRBD1,TGTGCCAGTAGCCCTCTCGCGACAGGGGCGTATAATTCACCCCTCCACTTT,CASSPLATGAYNSPLHF
NA,TRBV11-3,TRBJ2-5,NA,TGTGCCAGCAGCTTGGGCAGGGGCATGTACCAAGAGACCCAGTACTTC,CASSLGRGMYQETQYF
NA,TRBV9,TRBJ2-1,NA,TGTGCCAGCAGCGTAGTAGGCGGGCGCAGCTCCTACAATGAGCAGTTCTTC,CASSVVGGRSSYNEQFF
NA,TRBV6-5,TRBJ2-1,NA,TGTGCCAGCAGGATGAGGGAGCAGTTCTTC,CASRMREQFF
NA,TRBV27,TRBJ2-5,TRBD2,TGTGCCAGCAGTTTGACACCCAACGCGGGGGAAGAGACCCAGTACTTC,CASSLTPNAGEETQYF
NA,TRBV21-1,TRBJ1-1,NA,TGTGCCAGCAGCAAAGATGAGGGATTTTTCACTGAAGCTTTCTTT,CASSKDEGFFTEAFF
NA,TRBV5-6,TRBJ2-3,TRBD1,TGTGCCAGCCAGACAGGGATCCCGGCAGATACGCAGTATTTT,CASQTGIPADTQYF
NA,TRBV5-4,TRBJ2-3,TRBD2,TGTGCCAGCAGCTTGGGCCTAGCGGGGTGGACAGATACGCAGTATTTT,CASSLGLAGWTDTQYF
NA,TRBV10-3,TRBJ1-3,NA,TGTGCCATCAGAAACCGGGACAACCGAAACACCATATATTTT,CAIRNRDNRNTIYF
NA,TRBV10-1,TRBJ1-5,NA,TGCGCCAGCAGTGGCCTCAGGGATTCGCCCCAGCATTTT,CASSGLRDSPQHF
NA,TRBV7-2,TRBJ2-7,TRBD2,TGTGCCAGCAGCCCCTCCGGGGGGGGGCTCTCCTACGAGCAGTACTTC,CASSPSGGGLSYEQYF
NA,TRBV11-2,TRBJ1-2,NA,TGTGCCAGCAGCTTAGGGTTGGGGGGGCGAATCGATAGGACCTATGGCTACACCTTC,CASSLGLGGRIDRTYGYTF
NA,TRBV5-1,TRBJ1-4,NA,TGCGCCAGCAGCTTGATGAGACAAGCTAATGAAAAACTGTTTTTT,CASSLMRQANEKLFF
NA,TRBV4-2,TRBJ1-1,NA,TGTGCCAGCAGCCCCCGTACGGAGCTCAGTGAAGCTTTCTTT,CASSPRTELSEAFF
NA,TRBV6-1,TRBJ1-1,NA,TGTGCCAGCAGTGAGTGGGGAGCGAGCACTGAAGCTTTCTTT,CASSEWGASTEAFF
NA,TRBV24-1,TRBJ2-1,TRBD2,TGTGCCACCAGTGATAAAAGCGGGGGGTCCTACAATGAGCAGTTCTTC,CATSDKSGGSYNEQFF
few,TRBV19,TRBJ1-2,TRBD1,TGTGCCAGTAGTATAGCGCCGGGACAGGGGGACTATGGCTACACCTTC,CASSIAPGQGDYGYTF